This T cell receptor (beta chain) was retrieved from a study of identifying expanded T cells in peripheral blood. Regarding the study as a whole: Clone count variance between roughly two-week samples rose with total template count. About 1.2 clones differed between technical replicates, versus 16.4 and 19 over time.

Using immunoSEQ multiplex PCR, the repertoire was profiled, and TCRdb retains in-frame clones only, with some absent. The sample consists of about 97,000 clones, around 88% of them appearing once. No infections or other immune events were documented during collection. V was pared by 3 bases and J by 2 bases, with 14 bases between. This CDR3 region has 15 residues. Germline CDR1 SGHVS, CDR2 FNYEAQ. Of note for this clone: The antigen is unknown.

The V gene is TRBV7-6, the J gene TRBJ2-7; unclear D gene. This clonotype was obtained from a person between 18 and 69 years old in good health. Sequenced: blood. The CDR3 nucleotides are TGTGCCAGCAGCTTCTCTCCAGGCCCTACCTACGAGCAGTACTTC. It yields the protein CASSFSPGPTYEQYF.